This TCR beta chain came from a study of T cell repertoires and HLA-DP antigens. Study-wide background: Average DNA input: about 200 ng for CD137+CD4+ sorts, 1,200 ng pre-culture. Findings and limits, study-wide: Previously undetected clones averaged 36.3% and 50.6% against the two alleles respectively. Against both alloantigens, CD137+ clonality was similar, 0.35 to 0.45.

The V and J ends lost 8 bases and 4 bases, in that order; junction bases with no gene match: 2. CDR3 length equals 13 residues. Germline CDR1 reads SNHLY; CDR2 reads FYNNEI. Using immunoSEQ multiplex PCR, the repertoire was profiled, and TCRdb retains in-frame clones only, with some absent. This sample carries approximately 90,000 clones, about 89% of them seen once, and the ten largest clones take 1.5% to 2%. This clone was observed a single time. Its antigen is undetermined. This TCR came from a man over 45 in good health and CMV-seronegative. V is TRBV2 and J is TRBJ2-7; 13 positions match TRBD2. Sequencing was performed on CD4+ T cells from PBMCs. The chain's CDR3 is CASQTSGGYEQYF. The CDR3 DNA is TGTGCCAGCCAGACTAGCGGGGGGTACGAGCAGTACTTC.